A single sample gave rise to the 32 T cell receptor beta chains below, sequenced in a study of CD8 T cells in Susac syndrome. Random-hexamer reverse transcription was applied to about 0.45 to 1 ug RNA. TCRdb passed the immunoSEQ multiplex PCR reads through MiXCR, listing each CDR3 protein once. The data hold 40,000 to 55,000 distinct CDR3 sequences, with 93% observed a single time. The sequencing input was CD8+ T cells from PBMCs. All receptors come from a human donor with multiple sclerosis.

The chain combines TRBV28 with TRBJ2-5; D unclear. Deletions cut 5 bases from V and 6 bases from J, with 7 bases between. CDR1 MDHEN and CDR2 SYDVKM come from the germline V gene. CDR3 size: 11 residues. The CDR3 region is CASSPWQTQYF. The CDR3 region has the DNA TGTGCCAGCAGTCCTTGGCAGACCCAGTACTTC.

The DNA of the CDR3 is TGTGCCAGCAGCACACAGGAAAACTACGAGCAGTACTTC. It encodes CASSTQENYEQYF. This chain uses TRBV7-6 with TRBJ2-7; perhaps TRBD1 as D (5 bases). This CDR3 has 13 residues. From germline, CDR1 is SGHVS and CDR2 FNYEAQ. V shed 5 bases and J shed 3 bases, with 11 bases lying between them.

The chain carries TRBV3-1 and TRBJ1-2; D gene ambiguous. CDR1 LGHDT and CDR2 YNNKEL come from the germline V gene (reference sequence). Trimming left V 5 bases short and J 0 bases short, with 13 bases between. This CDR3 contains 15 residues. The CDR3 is CASSYDQNPNYGYTF. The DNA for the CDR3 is TGTGCCAGCAGCTACGATCAGAACCCTAACTATGGCTACACCTTC.

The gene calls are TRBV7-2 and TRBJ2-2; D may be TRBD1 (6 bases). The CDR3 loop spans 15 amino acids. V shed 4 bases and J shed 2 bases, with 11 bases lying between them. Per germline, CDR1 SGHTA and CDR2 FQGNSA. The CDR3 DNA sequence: TGTGCCAGCAGCTCCCTGGGACAAAACACCGGGGAGCTGTTTTTT. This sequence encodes CASSSLGQNTGELFF.

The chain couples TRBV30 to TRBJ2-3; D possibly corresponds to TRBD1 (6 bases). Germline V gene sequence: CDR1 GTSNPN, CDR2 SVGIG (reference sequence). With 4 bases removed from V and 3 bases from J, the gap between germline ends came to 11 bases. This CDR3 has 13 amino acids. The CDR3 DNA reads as TGTGCCTGGAACAGGGTCGAGACAGATACGCAGTATTTT. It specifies CAWNRVETDTQYF.

The CDR3 sequence is CASSPGGANVLTF. In DNA, the CDR3 is TGTGCCAGCAGCCCTGGAGGGGCCAACGTCCTGACTTTC. The J gene is TRBJ2-6, the V gene TRBV7-6; D is unclear. Trimming removed 5 bases from V and 4 bases from J, with 6 bases in between. Germline values: CDR1 SGHVS, CDR2 FNYEAQ. This CDR3 is 13 amino acids long.

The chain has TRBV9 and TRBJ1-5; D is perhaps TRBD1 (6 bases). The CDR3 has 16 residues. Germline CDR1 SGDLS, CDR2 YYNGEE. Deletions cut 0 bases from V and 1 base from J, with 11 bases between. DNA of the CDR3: TGTGCCAGCAGCGTAGGCTCAGGGACAAGCAATCAGCCCCAGCATTTT. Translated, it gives CASSVGSGTSNQPQHF. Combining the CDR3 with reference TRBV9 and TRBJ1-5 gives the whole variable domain DSGVTQTPKHLITATGQRVTLRCSPRSGDLSVYWYQQSLDQGLQFLIQYYNGEERAKGNILERFSAQQFPDLHSELNLSSLELGDSALYFCASSVGSGTSNQPQHFGDGTRLSIL.

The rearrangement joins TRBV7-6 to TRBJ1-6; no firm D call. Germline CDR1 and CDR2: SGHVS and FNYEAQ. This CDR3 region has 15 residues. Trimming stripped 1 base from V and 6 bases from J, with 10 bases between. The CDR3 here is CASSLGGPTNSPLHF. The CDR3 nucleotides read TGTGCCAGCAGCTTAGGCGGGCCCACTAATTCACCCCTCCACTTT.

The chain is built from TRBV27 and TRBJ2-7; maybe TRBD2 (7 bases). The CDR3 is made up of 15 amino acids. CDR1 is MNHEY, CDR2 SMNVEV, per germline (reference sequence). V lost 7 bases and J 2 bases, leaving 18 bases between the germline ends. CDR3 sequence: CASNPSGGQPYEQYF. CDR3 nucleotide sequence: TGTGCCAGCAACCCTTCCGGGGGGCAACCCTACGAGCAGTACTTC.

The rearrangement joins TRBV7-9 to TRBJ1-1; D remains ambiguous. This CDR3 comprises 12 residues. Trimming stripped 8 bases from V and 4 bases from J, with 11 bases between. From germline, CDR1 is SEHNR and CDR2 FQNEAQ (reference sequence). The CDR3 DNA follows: TGTGCCAGCGGGCGGGGAGGCACTGAAGCTTTCTTT. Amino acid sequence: CASGRGGTEAFF.

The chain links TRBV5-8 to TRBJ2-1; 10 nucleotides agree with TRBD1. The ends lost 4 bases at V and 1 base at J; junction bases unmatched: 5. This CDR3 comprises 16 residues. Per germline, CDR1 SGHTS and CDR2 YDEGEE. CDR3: CASSNGQGESYNEQFF. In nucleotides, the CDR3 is TGTGCCAGCAGCAATGGACAGGGGGAGTCCTACAATGAGCAGTTCTTC. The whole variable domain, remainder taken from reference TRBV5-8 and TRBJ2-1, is EAGVTQSPTHLIKTRGQQATLRCSPISGHTSVYWYQQALGLGLQFLLWYDEGEERNRGNFPPRFSGRQFPNYSSELNVNALELEDSALYLCASSNGQGESYNEQFFGPGTRLTVL.

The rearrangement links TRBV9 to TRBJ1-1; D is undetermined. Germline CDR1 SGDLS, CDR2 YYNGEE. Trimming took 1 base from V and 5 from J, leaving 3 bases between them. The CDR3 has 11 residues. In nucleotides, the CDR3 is TGTGCCAGCAGCGTAAGTACTGAAGCTTTCTTT. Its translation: CASSVSTEAFF.

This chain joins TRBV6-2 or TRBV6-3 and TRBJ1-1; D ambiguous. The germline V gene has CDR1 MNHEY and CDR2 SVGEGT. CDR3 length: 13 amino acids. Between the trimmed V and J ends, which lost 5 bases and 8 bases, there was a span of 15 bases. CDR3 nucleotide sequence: TGTGCCAGCAGTCCCGGCAGTGGGAGCGAAGCTTTCTTT. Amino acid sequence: CASSPGSGSEAFF.

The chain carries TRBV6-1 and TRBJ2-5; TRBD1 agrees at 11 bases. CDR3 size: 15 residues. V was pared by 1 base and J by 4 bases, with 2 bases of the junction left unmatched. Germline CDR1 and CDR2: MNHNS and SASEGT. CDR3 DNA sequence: TGTGCCAGCAGTGAAGGAGGGACAGGGGGAGAGACCCAGTACTTC. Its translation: CASSEGGTGGETQYF.

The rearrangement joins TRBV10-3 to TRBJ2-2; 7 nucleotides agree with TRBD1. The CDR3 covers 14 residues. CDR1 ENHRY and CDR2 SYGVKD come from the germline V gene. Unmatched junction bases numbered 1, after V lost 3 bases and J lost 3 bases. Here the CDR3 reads CAISDGTDTGELFF. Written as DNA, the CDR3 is TGTGCCATCAGTGACGGGACAGACACCGGGGAGCTGTTTTTT.

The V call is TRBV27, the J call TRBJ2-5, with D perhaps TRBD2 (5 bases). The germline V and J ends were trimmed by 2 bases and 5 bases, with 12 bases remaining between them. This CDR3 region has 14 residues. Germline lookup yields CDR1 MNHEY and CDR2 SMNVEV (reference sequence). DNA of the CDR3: TGTGCCAGCAGTTTAGGAGGCTTTGGGGAGACCCAGTACTTC. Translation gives CASSLGGFGETQYF.

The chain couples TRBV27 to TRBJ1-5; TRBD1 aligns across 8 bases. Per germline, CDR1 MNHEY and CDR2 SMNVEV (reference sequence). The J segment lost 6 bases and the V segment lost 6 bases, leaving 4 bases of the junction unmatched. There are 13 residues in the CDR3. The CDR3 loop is CASSRGLVQPQHF. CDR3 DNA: TGTGCCAGCAGCAGGGGGCTTGTTCAGCCCCAGCATTTT.

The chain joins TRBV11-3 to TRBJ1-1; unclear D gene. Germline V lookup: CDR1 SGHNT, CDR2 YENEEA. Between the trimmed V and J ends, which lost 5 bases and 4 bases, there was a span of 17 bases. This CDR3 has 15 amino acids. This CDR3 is CASSPSSGVITEAFF. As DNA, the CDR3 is TGTGCCAGCAGCCCTAGCAGTGGGGTAATCACTGAAGCTTTCTTT.

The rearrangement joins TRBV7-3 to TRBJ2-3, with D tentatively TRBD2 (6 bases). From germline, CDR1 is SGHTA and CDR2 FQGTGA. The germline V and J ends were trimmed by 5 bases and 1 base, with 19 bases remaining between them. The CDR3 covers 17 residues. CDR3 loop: CASSPGEALWGTDTQYF. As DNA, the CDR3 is TGTGCCAGCAGCCCCGGGGAGGCCCTGTGGGGCACAGATACGCAGTATTTT.

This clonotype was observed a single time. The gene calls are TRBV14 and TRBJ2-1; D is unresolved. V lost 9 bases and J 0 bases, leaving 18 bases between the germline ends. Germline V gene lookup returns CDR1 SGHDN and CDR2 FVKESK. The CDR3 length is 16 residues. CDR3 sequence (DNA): TGTGCCAGTTCGCCTAGGCGGAGAAGCTCCTACAATGAGCAGTTCTTC. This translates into CASSPRRRSSYNEQFF.

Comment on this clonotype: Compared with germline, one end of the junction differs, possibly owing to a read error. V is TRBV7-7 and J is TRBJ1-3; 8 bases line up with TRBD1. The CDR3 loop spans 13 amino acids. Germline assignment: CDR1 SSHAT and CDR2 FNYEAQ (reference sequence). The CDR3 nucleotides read TGTGCTAGCAGCCTCGGACAGGGTGACACCATATATTTT. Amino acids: CASSLGQGDTIYF.

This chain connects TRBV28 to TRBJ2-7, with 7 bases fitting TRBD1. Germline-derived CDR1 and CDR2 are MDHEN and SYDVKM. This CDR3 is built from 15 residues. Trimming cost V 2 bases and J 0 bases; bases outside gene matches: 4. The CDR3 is CASSLVTGSSYEQYF. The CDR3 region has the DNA TGTGCCAGCAGTTTAGTGACAGGGAGCTCCTACGAGCAGTACTTC.

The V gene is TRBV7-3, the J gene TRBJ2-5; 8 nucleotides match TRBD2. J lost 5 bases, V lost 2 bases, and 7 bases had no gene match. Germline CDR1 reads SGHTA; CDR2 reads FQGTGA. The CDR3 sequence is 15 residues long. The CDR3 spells CASSLLGGAGETQYF. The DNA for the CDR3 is TGTGCCAGCAGCTTACTCGGGGGGGCCGGGGAGACCCAGTACTTC. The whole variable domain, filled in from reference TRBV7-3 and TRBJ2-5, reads GAGVSQTPSNKVTEKGKYVELRCDPISGHTALYWYRQSLGQGPEFLIYFQGTGAADDSGLPNDRFFAVRPEGSVSTLKIQRTERGDSAVYLCASSLLGGAGETQYFGPGTRLLVL.

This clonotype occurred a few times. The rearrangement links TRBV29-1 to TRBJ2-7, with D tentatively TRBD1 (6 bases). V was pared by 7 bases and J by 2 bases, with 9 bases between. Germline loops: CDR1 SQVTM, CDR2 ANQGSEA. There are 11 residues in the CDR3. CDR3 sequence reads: CSAGQTYEQYF. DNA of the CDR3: TGCAGCGCTGGACAGACCTACGAGCAGTACTTC.

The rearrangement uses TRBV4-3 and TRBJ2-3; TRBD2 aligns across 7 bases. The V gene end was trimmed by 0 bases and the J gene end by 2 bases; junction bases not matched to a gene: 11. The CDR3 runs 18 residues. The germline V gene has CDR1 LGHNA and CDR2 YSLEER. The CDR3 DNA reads TGCGCCAGCAGCCAAGATTTCCCCGGGGGAGGGTACACAGATACGCAGTATTTT. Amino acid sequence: CASSQDFPGGGYTDTQYF.

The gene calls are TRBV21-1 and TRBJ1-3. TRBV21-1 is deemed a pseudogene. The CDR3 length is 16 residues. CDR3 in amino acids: CASSKGYGLLGNTIYF. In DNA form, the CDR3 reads TGTGCCAGCAGCAAAGGTTACGGCCTCTTGGGAAACACCATATATTTT.

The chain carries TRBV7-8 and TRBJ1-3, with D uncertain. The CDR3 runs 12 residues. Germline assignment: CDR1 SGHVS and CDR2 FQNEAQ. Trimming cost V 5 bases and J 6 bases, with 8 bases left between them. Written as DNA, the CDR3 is TGTGCCAGCAGCCCTCTTTTAAACACCATATATTTT. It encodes CASSPLLNTIYF.

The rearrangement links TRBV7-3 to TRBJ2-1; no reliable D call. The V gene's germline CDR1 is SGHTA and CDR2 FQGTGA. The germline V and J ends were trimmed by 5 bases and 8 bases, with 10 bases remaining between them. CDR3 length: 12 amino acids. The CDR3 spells CASSPDSYEQFF. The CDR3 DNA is TGTGCCAGCAGCCCCGACTCTTATGAGCAGTTCTTC. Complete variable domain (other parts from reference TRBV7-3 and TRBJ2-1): GAGVSQTPSNKVTEKGKYVELRCDPISGHTALYWYRQSLGQGPEFLIYFQGTGAADDSGLPNDRFFAVRPEGSVSTLKIQRTERGDSAVYLCASSPDSYEQFFGPGTRLTVL.

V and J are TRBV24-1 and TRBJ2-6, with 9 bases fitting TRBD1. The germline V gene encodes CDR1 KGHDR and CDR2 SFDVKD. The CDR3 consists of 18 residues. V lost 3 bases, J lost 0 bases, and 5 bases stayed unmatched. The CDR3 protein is CATSDPGQGLSGANVLTF. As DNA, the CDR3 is TGTGCCACCAGTGATCCGGGACAGGGCCTCTCTGGGGCCAACGTCCTGACTTTC.

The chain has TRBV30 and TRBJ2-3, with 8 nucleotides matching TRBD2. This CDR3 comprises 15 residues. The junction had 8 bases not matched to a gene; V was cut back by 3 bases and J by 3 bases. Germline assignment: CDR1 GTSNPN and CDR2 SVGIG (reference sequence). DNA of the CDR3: TGTGCCTGGAGCTTCGGGGGGGCCGATACAGATACGCAGTATTTT. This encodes CAWSFGGADTDTQYF.

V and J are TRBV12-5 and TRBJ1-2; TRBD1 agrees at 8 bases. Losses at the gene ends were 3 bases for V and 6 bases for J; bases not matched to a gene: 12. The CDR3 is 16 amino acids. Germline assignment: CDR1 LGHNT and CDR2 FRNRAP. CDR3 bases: TGTGCTAGTGGTTTCGGGGTGTCAGGGGGCGTGGATGGCTACACCTTC. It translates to CASGFGVSGGVDGYTF.

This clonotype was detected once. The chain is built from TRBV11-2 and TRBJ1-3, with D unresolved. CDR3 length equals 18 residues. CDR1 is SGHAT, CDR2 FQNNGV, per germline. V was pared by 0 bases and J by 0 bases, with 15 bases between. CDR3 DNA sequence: TGTGCCAGCAGCTTAGACCCCCGGGGAGTTAACTCTGGAAACACCATATATTTT. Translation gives CASSLDPRGVNSGNTIYF.